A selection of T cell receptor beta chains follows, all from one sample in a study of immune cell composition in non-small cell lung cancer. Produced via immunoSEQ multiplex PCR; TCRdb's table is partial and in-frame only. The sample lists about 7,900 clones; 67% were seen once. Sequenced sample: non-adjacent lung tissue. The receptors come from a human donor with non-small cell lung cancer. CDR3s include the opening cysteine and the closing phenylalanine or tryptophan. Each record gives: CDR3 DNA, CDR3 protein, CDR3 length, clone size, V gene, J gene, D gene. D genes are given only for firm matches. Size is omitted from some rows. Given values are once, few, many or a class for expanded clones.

cdr3_nt: TGTGCAGTAGGGACAGGGTATGAGCAGTTCTTC; cdr3_aa: CAVGTGYEQFF; cdr3_length: 11; clone_size: few; v_call: TRBV19; j_call: TRBJ2-1; d_call: TRBD1
cdr3_nt: TGCGCCAGCAGCGAGCTGACTAGCGTAAAAGAGACCCAGTACTTC; cdr3_aa: CASSELTSVKETQYF; cdr3_length: 15; clone_size: -; v_call: TRBV5-1; j_call: TRBJ2-5; d_call: TRBD2
cdr3_nt: TGCGCCAGCAGTGAGTCGAGTCAGCCCCAGCATTTT; cdr3_aa: CASSESSQPQHF; cdr3_length: 12; clone_size: once; v_call: TRBV10-2; j_call: TRBJ1-5; d_call: -
cdr3_nt: TGTGCCAGCGCAGGGGGAGGAAACACCATATATTTT; cdr3_aa: CASAGGGNTIYF; cdr3_length: 12; clone_size: few; v_call: TRBV2; j_call: TRBJ1-3; d_call: TRBD1
cdr3_nt: TGTGCCAGCAGCTCGGGACAGCCCTACGAGCAGTACTTC; cdr3_aa: CASSSGQPYEQYF; cdr3_length: 13; clone_size: hyperexpanded; v_call: TRBV7-9; j_call: TRBJ2-7; d_call: TRBD1
cdr3_nt: TGTGCCAGCAGTTATCGGACAGGGAATCAGCCCCAGCATTTT; cdr3_aa: CASSYRTGNQPQHF; cdr3_length: 14; clone_size: few; v_call: TRBV6-1; j_call: TRBJ1-5; d_call: TRBD1
cdr3_nt: TGTGCCAGCAGCTTAGATACGGTGCCTGTGCCTAACTATGGCTACACCTTC; cdr3_aa: CASSLDTVPVPNYGYTF; cdr3_length: 17; clone_size: -; v_call: TRBV11-2; j_call: TRBJ1-2; d_call: -
cdr3_nt: TGTGCCAGCAGCCGACCAGGGATAGAAAACACTGAAGCTTTCTTT; cdr3_aa: CASSRPGIENTEAFF; cdr3_length: 15; clone_size: -; v_call: TRBV7-2; j_call: TRBJ1-1; d_call: -
cdr3_nt: TGTGCCAGCAGCTTAGAAGCGGGGGGGCACACCGGGGAGCTGTTTTTT; cdr3_aa: CASSLEAGGHTGELFF; cdr3_length: 16; clone_size: -; v_call: TRBV7-6; j_call: TRBJ2-2; d_call: TRBD2
cdr3_nt: TGTGCCAGCAGCGTAGACAGGGCTCAAGAGACCCAGTACTTC; cdr3_aa: CASSVDRAQETQYF; cdr3_length: 14; clone_size: once; v_call: TRBV9; j_call: TRBJ2-5; d_call: -
cdr3_nt: TGTGCCAGCAGTGTAGACAGGGTGGCAGATACGCAGTATTTT; cdr3_aa: CASSVDRVADTQYF; cdr3_length: 14; clone_size: -; v_call: TRBV2; j_call: TRBJ2-3; d_call: TRBD1
cdr3_nt: TGTGCCAGCACCCCCGGGGGGACCACTGAAGCTTTCTTT; cdr3_aa: CASTPGGTTEAFF; cdr3_length: 13; clone_size: -; v_call: TRBV5-4; j_call: TRBJ1-1; d_call: -
cdr3_nt: TGTGCCAGCAGCACGGAGGAGGCCCAGTACTTC; cdr3_aa: CASSTEEAQYF; cdr3_length: 11; clone_size: -; v_call: TRBV7-9; j_call: TRBJ2-5; d_call: -
cdr3_nt: TGCGCCAGCAGCCGCAGCGGGGGGGTCACAGATACGCAGTATTTT; cdr3_aa: CASSRSGGVTDTQYF; cdr3_length: 15; clone_size: -; v_call: TRBV4-1; j_call: TRBJ2-3; d_call: TRBD2
cdr3_nt: TGCGCCAGCAGTGAGGGACAGGGCCGAGAGCCGTACGAGCAGTACTTC; cdr3_aa: CASSEGQGREPYEQYF; cdr3_length: 16; clone_size: few; v_call: TRBV10-1; j_call: TRBJ2-7; d_call: TRBD1
cdr3_nt: TGCGCCAGCAGCCAAGATTGGGGCGGGGTTCGAGAGACCCAGTACTTC; cdr3_aa: CASSQDWGGVRETQYF; cdr3_length: 16; clone_size: -; v_call: TRBV4-3; j_call: TRBJ2-5; d_call: -
cdr3_nt: TGCAGCGTCCAGACAGGGGATGGCTACGAGCAGTACTTC; cdr3_aa: CSVQTGDGYEQYF; cdr3_length: 13; clone_size: few; v_call: TRBV29-1; j_call: TRBJ2-7; d_call: TRBD1
cdr3_nt: TGTGCCAGCAGTTACGAACAGGGTAGGGGGAACACTGAAGCTTTCTTT; cdr3_aa: CASSYEQGRGNTEAFF; cdr3_length: 16; clone_size: -; v_call: TRBV6-5; j_call: TRBJ1-1; d_call: -
cdr3_nt: TGTGCCAGCAGTAGTGACAGGGGGGCCTACGAGCAGTACTTC; cdr3_aa: CASSSDRGAYEQYF; cdr3_length: 14; clone_size: -; v_call: TRBV6-5; j_call: TRBJ2-7; d_call: TRBD1
cdr3_nt: TGCAGCGTTGAAGAGGCAGATGGCTACACCTTC; cdr3_aa: CSVEEADGYTF; cdr3_length: 11; clone_size: medium-sized; v_call: TRBV29-1; j_call: TRBJ1-2; d_call: -
cdr3_nt: TGTACCTTAGGTAGGGAGGAGACCCAGTACTTC; cdr3_aa: CTLGREETQYF; cdr3_length: 11; clone_size: -; v_call: TRBV6-5; j_call: TRBJ2-5; d_call: -
cdr3_nt: TGTGCCAGCAGTTACTCGGGGGCTCAGCCCCAGCATTTT; cdr3_aa: CASSYSGAQPQHF; cdr3_length: 13; clone_size: -; v_call: TRBV6-6; j_call: TRBJ1-5; d_call: -
cdr3_nt: TGCGCCAGCAGCACCCCACCGGGCCCCAGGGGGACCACACTGAGCACAGATACGCAGTATTTT; cdr3_aa: CASSTPPGPRGTTLSTDTQYF; cdr3_length: 21; clone_size: once; v_call: TRBV5-1; j_call: TRBJ2-3; d_call: TRBD1
cdr3_nt: TGTGCCAGCAGTTACTCCACAGGGAAAACTGAAGCTTTCTTT; cdr3_aa: CASSYSTGKTEAFF; cdr3_length: 14; clone_size: -; v_call: TRBV6-6; j_call: TRBJ1-1; d_call: -
cdr3_nt: TGTGCCAGCAGTCCGGGACAGGGGGCCACCGGGGAGCTGTTTTTT; cdr3_aa: CASSPGQGATGELFF; cdr3_length: 15; clone_size: few; v_call: TRBV2; j_call: TRBJ2-2; d_call: TRBD1
cdr3_nt: TGTGCCAGCAGCTTAGCGGGTGTTCTAGCTAACTATGGCTACACCTTC; cdr3_aa: CASSLAGVLANYGYTF; cdr3_length: 16; clone_size: -; v_call: TRBV7-9; j_call: TRBJ1-2; d_call: -
cdr3_nt: TGTGCCAGCAGCTTGTGGGAGGGGACCCATGGCTACACCTTC; cdr3_aa: CASSLWEGTHGYTF; cdr3_length: 14; clone_size: once; v_call: TRBV4-2; j_call: TRBJ1-2; d_call: -
cdr3_nt: TGCGCCAGCAGCGAGGATCCTAGCGGGGTACAAGAGACCCAGTACTTC; cdr3_aa: CASSEDPSGVQETQYF; cdr3_length: 16; clone_size: few; v_call: TRBV5-1; j_call: TRBJ2-5; d_call: TRBD2